This entry is about one T cell receptor (beta chain). The antigen it binds to is not known. No base quality values were provided; no much bigger clone lies one nucleotide off. The library was generated by the immunoSEQ multiplex PCR assay. The multiplex PCR relied on a mix of 60 forward primers for TCR Vbeta segments and 13 reverse primers for TCR Jbeta segments. Amplification of the CDR3 region of rearranged TCR beta genes was performed with a multiplex PCR assay on genomic DNA. The amplified TCR beta libraries were sequenced on the Illumina HiSeq System as 87-base-pair reads. Concerning the study's data processing: A later analysis counted about 82 million unique TCR beta chains across the 650 to 800 repertoires, and around 12 million of these chains were shared by at least two donors. Raw reads were error-corrected and collapsed into unique sequences by a nearest-neighbor algorithm in which closely related sequences were merged to remove PCR and sequencing errors. Alignment of CDR3 sequences to IMGT reference sequences was used to assign V, D and J gene segments. For a sequence to be retained, at least a six-nucleotide match to both a V gene segment and a J gene segment was required. A rearrangement was called productive if the CDR3 had no stop codons and remained in frame with V and J, and every other rearrangement was called non-productive. Following IMGT convention, CDR3 was defined as the stretch from the second conserved V-encoded cysteine up to the conserved J-encoded phenylalanine. The earlier analysis of about 500 of the donors excluded sequences that lacked an unambiguous match to a single V gene segment. In an earlier analysis of 500 to 750 of the donors, V segments were called functional above 56.7% productive rearrangements and were called segregating when the between-donor standard deviation exceeded 5%. A statistical classification framework was built to diagnose cytomegalovirus status from the catalog of TCR beta chain sequences. A later analysis assigned V and J genes by comparing TCR nucleotide sequences with IMGT/GENE-DB human TR gene sequences. In a later analysis, CDR3 sequences and most-parsimonious VDJ recombination scenarios were assigned using the TCRdist pipeline. In a later analysis, each TCR beta chain was defined by its CDR3 amino acid sequence together with its V-gene family, and reads without a unique V-gene family were excluded. To address suspected cross-contamination and a sequencing artifact, a later analysis removed a few hundred highly shared, low-generation-probability nucleotide sequences. For each public chain, a later analysis derived a clonal expansion index from normalized ranks of inferred template counts within each repertoire. In a later analysis, generation probabilities were computed with a VDJ recombination model fitted to out-of-frame rearrangements, and the resulting probabilities were checked against IGoR. In a later analysis, hypergeometric tests were used to score TCR-TCR, TCR-HLA and TCR-CMV co-occurrence, with a repertoire-size bias correction applied to TCR pairs. In a later analysis, false discovery rates were estimated by permuting HLA or CMV assignments 20 times. In a later analysis, co-occurring TCRs were grouped with DBSCAN, and TCRdist sequence similarity was added when clustering was performed within HLA-allele-positive subsets. Co-occurrence clustering excluded repertoires with fewer than 30,000 or more than 120,000 public chains, plus five with anomalous nucleotide sharing. TCRdb re-hosts the immuneACCESS table, in-frame sequences only. Its copies lack some clones; in the studies checked, an unresolved V gene accounts for under half of them, and the cause for the rest is not known. The DNA was the basis for D and trimming; V, J and clone size are from that table. Within this sample are over 200,000 clones, with more than 60% of them counted one time only. The top ten hold about 1.9% of the sample.

This specimen belongs to a study of cytomegalovirus exposure and HLA in healthy donors (dated by TCRdb to about 2017). For the wider study: An earlier analysis of some 600 of the donors reported 250 to 350 Gb of sequence data and 90 million to 120 million unique TCR beta sequences obtained from about 179 million T cells. Among the roughly 430 genotyped donors, approximately 81% belonged to the genetic ancestry cluster associated with self-reported Caucasian donors. Rather than using new phenotypic data, the later analysis identified candidate immune exposures from TCR beta sequences and from how often those sequences occurred across donors. An earlier analysis of approximately 500 of the donors applied high-throughput TCR beta sequencing to assess whether each TCR beta V gene segment acted as functional or pseudogenic. A later analysis re-examined previously published TCR beta repertoires from over 500 donors and added high-resolution HLA genotyping to investigate patterns of TCR occurrence. On average, 235,054 unique TCR beta nucleotide sequences were sequenced per donor among some 420 genotyped donors of the cohort, with roughly 18% of those sequences being non-productive. Donor age, sex, ethnicity and CMV serostatus were compiled alongside the repertoire data. Typing coverage differed by locus: A, B, C, DRB1 and DQB1 were typed in about 629-640 donors, DQA1 in 500 to 550, DPA1 in around 580, and DPB1 in 472. Class I and class II HLA loci were covered by the typing at four-digit resolution. A separate validation cohort of about 110 different subjects was used in addition to the roughly 700-subject first cohort. To predict cytomegalovirus infection status, the study combined high-throughput TCR immunosequencing, statistical association of individual TCRs with disease status, and machine learning. A later genetic analysis took genome-wide SNP genotypes for about three fifths of the 666 donors and used that subset as a discovery cohort. Roughly 300 gigabases of sequencing data and 80 million or so unique TCR sequences were included in an early release covering around 600 HLA-typed donors. Roughly five DR-DQ haplotypes were treated as single units for association and clustering because of strong linkage in the cohort. The T cell repertoires of several hundred subjects were profiled by immunosequencing and related to cytomegalovirus serostatus. Every repertoire in the discovery cohort had been generated on one and the same sequencing platform. The aim of the study was to test whether cataloging public T cell receptors could identify signatures of past pathogen exposure.

Its CDR3 holds 13 amino acids, cysteine through phenylalanine. Solely the CDR3 DNA is kept, with 39 bases framed from the first base. Trimming takes 7 bases from V and 3 bases from J, and the germline ends sit 12 bases apart. The germline V gene provides CDR1 ENHRY and CDR2 SYGVKD. The cohort comprised around 700 healthy bone marrow donors. Cohort members were all nominally healthy when sampled, although unrecorded immune exposures were likely present. The donor tested CMV seronegative and was one of the 352 seronegative cohort members. Every donor gave a peripheral blood sample, and the peripheral blood mononuclear cells from that sample were used for TCR beta sequencing. The Qiagen DNeasy Blood Extraction Kit was used to extract genomic DNA from the blood cell samples. Overall results and qualifications from the work: Linkage disequilibrium might explain the correlated functional status among segregating V segments, but an unknown experimental factor could not be ruled out. Assigning TCR associations to individual alleles was difficult when HLA alleles, especially DR and DQ, strongly co-occurred. In a later analysis, some 18,000 TCR beta sequences were associated with specific HLA alleles at a false discovery rate of 0.05. In a later analysis, several top co-occurrence clusters were reported to appear linked to parvovirus B19, influenza, CMV and Epstein-Barr virus. A cluster of highly shared sequence variants was judged likely to be a technical artifact of the sequencing pipeline. This cohort had only TCR beta chains sequenced, and the lack of alpha or paired-chain data limited which features could be detected. A later genetic analysis reported fewer N-insertions in productive TCRs among donors in an Asian-associated ancestry cluster than the roughly 620-donor mean. A later genetic analysis associated a missense DCLRE1C variant with V-gene and J-gene trimming of TCR beta chains, and an independent cohort replicated the association. The classifier was reported to diagnose cytomegalovirus status with high specificity and sensitivity in both the original cohort and the validation cohort. According to a later analysis, most CMV-associated TCR beta chains appeared to be HLA-restricted, and the HLA associations seemed to be driven largely by CMV exposure. Because HLA typing was unavailable for some donors at each locus, only the typed subset was used in association tests. In vitro tests confirmed that a few of the cytomegalovirus-associated TCR beta chains recognize cytomegalovirus antigens. The presence/absence analyses assumed that sequencing depth was roughly uniform across donors, and that assumption may not be true. An earlier analysis of approximately 570 of the donors showed that most TCR beta V segments appeared in productive rearrangements either about 87% or about 30% of the time, which broadly matched IMGT annotations. It was suggested by the authors that the approach could potentially be generalized to other disease states and immunological phenotypes. Most TCR sequences were observed very rarely across donors, whereas some public TCRs were present in many individuals. Some IMGT-functional V segments, including TRBV6-2 and TRBV6-3, could not be told apart with the 87-base-pair reads, so those segments were excluded. Because counts were too low, about 15 rarely observed V segments, including chromosome 9 orphons, were left out of the earlier analysis of 587 of the donors. For the cohort, immune exposure information was limited to CMV serostatus. In the study, approximately 160 TCR beta chains were listed as associated with cytomegalovirus. In a later analysis, HLA-associated TCR beta chains were found to be more clonally expanded and to have lower generation probabilities than equally common non-associated chains. According to a later analysis, TCR association rates differed among HLA loci, with DRB1 alleles showing the most associated TCRs and HLA-C alleles showing the fewest. A further reported finding was that TCR beta sequences accurately predicted the HLA-A and HLA-B alleles for most subjects in the first cohort.

The sequence came from a woman aged 25-40 years in good health and CMV-seronegative. Recombination linked TRBV10-3 to TRBJ1-1, with the D gene too uncertain to name. Input material: PBMCs. The CDR3 has the sequence CAITQREDTEAFF. The sequence in DNA is TGTGCCATCACCCAACGGGAAGACACTGAAGCTTTCTTT.